This T cell receptor beta chain derives from a study of high-grade serous ovarian cancer treatment subgroups. Overall study results and limits: Repertoire similarity ranged roughly 0.11 to 0.8 between tumors of one patient. CDR1 and CDR2 were left unanalyzed; analyses focused on CDR3.

Method: immunoSEQ multiplex PCR; TCRdb's copy keeps in-frame clones and lacks some. The repertoire has about 12,000 clones, just over 85% of them found once; the top ten carry around 2.7%. Remarks on this clone: Its cognate antigen is unknown.

The tumor samples were collected prior to definitive surgery or chemotherapy. Sequenced sample: tumor tissue. This TCR came from a human donor with high-grade serous ovarian cancer.

The CDR3 loop reads CASSLWTGQEGYTF. The CDR3 DNA sequence: TGCGCCAGCAGCCTATGGACGGGGCAGGAGGGCTACACCTTC. V is TRBV5-1 and J is TRBJ1-2, with TRBD1 as a possible D gene (5 bases). Germline V gene lookup returns CDR1 SGHRS and CDR2 YFSETQ. V was shortened by 4 bases and J by 8 bases, with 18 bases between the two germline ends. This CDR3 spans 14 amino acids.